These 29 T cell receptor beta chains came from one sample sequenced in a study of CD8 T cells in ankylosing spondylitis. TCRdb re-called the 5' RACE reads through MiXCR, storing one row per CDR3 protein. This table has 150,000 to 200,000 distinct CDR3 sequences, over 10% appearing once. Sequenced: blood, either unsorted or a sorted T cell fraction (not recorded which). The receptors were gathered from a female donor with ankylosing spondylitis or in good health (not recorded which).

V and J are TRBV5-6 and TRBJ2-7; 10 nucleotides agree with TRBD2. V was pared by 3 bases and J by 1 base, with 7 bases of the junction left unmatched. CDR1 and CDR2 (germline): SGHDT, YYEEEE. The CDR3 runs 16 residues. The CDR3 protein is CASSSTGTSESYEQYF. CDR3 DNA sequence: TGTGCCAGCAGCTCGACCGGGACTAGCGAATCCTACGAGCAGTACTTC.

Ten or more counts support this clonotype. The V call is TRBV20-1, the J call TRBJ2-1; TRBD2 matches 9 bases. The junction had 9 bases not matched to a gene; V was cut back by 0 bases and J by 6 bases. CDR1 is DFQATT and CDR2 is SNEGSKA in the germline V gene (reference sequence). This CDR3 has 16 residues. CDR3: CSARDGREGRFNEQFF. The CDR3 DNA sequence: TGCAGTGCTAGAGATGGGCGGGAGGGCCGCTTCAATGAGCAGTTCTTC.

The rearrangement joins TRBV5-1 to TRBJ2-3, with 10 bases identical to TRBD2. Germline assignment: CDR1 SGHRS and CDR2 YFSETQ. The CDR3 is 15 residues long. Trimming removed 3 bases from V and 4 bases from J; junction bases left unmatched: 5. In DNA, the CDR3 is TGCGCCAGCAGCTCGCTAGCGGGAGTGTCAGATACGCAGTATTTT. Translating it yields CASSSLAGVSDTQYF.

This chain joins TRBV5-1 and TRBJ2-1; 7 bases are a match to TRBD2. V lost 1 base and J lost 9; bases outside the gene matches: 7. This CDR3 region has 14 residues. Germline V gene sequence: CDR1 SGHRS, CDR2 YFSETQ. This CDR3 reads CASSLFAGDIEQFF. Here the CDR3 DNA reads TGCGCCAGCAGCTTGTTTGCGGGAGATATTGAGCAGTTCTTC.

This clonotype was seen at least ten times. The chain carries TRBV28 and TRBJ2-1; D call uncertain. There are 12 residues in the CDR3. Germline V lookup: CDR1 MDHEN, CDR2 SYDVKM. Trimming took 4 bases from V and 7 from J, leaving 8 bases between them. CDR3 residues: CASSSVRNEQFF. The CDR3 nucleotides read TGTGCCAGCAGTTCTGTGCGGAATGAGCAGTTCTTC.

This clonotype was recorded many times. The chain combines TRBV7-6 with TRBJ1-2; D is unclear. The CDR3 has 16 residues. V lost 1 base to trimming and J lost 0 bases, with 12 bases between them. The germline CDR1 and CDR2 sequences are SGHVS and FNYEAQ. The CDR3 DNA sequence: TGTGCCAGCAGCTTAGAGTGGCGGATAGCTAACTATGGCTACACCTTC. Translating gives CASSLEWRIANYGYTF.

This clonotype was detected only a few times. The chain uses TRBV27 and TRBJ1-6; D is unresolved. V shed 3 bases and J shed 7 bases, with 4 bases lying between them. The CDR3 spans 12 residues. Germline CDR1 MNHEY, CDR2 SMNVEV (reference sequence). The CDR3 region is CASSFRNSPLHF. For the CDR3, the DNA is TGTGCCAGCAGTTTTCGGAATTCACCCCTCCACTTT.

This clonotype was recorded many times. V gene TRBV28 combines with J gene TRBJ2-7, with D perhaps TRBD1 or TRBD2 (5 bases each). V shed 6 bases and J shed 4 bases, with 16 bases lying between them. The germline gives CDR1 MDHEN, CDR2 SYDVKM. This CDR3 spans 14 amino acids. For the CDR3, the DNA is TGTGCCAGCAGCTCGCCGGTGGGGGTTTACGAGCAGTACTTC. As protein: CASSSPVGVYEQYF.

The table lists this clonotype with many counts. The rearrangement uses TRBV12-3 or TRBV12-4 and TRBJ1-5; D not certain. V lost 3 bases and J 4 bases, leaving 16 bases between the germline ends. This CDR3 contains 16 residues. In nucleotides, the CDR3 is TGTGCCAGCAGTTTCCCACCGGGGAGGGCGAATCAGCCCCAGCATTTT. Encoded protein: CASSFPPGRANQPQHF.

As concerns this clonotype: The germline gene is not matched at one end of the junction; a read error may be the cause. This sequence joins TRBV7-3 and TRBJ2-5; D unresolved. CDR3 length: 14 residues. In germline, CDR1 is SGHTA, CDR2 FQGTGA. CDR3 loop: CPSSLGAFQETQYF. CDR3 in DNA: TGTCCCAGCAGCTTAGGAGCTTTCCAAGAGACCCAGTACTTC.

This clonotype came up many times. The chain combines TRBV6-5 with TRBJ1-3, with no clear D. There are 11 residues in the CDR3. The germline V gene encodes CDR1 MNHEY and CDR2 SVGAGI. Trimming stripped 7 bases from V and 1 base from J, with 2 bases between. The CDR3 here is CASTSGNTIYF. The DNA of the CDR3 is TGTGCCAGCACATCTGGAAACACCATATATTTT.

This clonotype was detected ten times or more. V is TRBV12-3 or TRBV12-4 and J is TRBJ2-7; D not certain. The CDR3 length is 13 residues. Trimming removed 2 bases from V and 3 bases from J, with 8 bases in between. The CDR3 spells CASSLMAGYEQYF. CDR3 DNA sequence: TGTGCCAGCAGTTTAATGGCAGGCTACGAGCAGTACTTC.

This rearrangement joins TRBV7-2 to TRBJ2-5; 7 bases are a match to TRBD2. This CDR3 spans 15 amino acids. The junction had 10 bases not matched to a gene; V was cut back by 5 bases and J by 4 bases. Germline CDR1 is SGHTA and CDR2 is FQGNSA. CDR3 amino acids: CASSPGLGLSETQYF. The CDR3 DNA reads TGTGCCAGCAGCCCCGGACTAGGCTTATCAGAGACCCAGTACTTC.

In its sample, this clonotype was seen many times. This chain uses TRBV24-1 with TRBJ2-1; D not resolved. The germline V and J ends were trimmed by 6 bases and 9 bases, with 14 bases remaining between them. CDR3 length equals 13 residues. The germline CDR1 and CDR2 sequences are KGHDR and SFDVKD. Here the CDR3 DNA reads TGTGCCACCAGTACACCTAAGATTATTGAGCAGTTCTTC. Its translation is CATSTPKIIEQFF.

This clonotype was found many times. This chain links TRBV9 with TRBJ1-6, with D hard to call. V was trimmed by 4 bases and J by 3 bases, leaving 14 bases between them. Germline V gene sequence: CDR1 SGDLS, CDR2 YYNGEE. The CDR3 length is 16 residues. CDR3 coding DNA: TGTGCCAGCAGCACCAGCGCCACTAACTATAATTCACCCCTCCACTTT. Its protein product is CASSTSATNYNSPLHF.

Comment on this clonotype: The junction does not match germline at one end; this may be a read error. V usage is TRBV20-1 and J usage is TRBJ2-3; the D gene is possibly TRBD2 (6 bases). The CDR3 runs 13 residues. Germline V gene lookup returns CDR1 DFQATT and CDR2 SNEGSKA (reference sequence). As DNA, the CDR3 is TGCCGTGCTAGAGACGGGAGTAGTAATACGCAGTATTTT. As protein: CRARDGSSNTQYF.

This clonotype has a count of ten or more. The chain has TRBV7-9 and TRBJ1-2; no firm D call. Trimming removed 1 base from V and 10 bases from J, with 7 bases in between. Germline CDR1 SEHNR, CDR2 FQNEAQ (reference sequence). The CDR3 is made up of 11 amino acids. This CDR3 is CASSLGSYYTF. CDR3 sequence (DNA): TGTGCCAGCAGCTTAGGCAGTTACTACACCTTC.

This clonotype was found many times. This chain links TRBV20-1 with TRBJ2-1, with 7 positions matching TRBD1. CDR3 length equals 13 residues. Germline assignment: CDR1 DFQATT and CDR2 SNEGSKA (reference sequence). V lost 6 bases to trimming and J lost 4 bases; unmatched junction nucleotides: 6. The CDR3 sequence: CSAARQGYNEQFF. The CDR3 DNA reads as TGCAGTGCAGCCCGACAGGGTTACAATGAGCAGTTCTTC.

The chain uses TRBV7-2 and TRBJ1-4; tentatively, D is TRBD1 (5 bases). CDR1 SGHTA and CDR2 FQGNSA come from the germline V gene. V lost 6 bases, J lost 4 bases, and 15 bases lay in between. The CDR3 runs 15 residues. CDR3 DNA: TGTGCCAGCAGACGGGGAGGGGTGCTTAATGAAAAACTGTTTTTT. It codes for CASRRGGVLNEKLFF.

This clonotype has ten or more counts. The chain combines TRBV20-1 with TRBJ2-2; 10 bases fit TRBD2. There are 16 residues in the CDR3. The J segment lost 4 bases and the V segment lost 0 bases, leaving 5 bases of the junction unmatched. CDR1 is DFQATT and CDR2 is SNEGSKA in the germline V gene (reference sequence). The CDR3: CSAREPSGSGTGELFF. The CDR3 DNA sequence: TGCAGTGCTAGAGAGCCTAGCGGGAGCGGCACCGGGGAGCTGTTTTTT.

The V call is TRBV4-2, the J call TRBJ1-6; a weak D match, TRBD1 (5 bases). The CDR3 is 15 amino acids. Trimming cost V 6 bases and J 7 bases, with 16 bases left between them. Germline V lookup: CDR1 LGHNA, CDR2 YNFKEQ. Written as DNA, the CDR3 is TGTGCCAGCAGTCAGGGCGGGGGTAAGAATTCACCCCTCCACTTT. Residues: CASSQGGGKNSPLHF.

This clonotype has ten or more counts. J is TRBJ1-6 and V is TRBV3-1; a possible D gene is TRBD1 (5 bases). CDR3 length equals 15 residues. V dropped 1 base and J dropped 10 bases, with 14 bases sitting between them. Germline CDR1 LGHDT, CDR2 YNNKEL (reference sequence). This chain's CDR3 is CASSQARVSRSPLHF. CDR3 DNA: TGTGCCAGCAGCCAAGCCAGGGTTTCTAGATCACCCCTCCACTTT.

The CDR3 sequence is CSASTGVGKETQYF. The CDR3 DNA follows: TGCAGTGCTAGTACTGGGGTAGGGAAAGAGACCCAGTACTTC. The chain combines TRBV20-1 with TRBJ2-5; D is unclear. V was pared by 3 bases and J by 3 bases, with 14 bases between. The CDR3 has 14 amino acids. Per germline, CDR1 DFQATT and CDR2 SNEGSKA (reference sequence).

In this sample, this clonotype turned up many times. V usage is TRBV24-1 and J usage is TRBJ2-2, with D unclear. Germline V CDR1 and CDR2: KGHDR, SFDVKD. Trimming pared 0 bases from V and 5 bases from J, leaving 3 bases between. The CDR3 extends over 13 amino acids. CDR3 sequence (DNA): TGTGCCACCAGTGATTTGCGGACCGGGGAGCTGTTTTTT. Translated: CATSDLRTGELFF.

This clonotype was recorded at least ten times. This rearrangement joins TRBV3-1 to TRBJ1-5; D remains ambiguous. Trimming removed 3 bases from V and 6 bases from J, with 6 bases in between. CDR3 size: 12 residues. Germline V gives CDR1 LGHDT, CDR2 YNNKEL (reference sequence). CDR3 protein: CASSQGIQPQHF. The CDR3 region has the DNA TGTGCCAGCAGCCAGGGCATTCAGCCCCAGCATTTT.

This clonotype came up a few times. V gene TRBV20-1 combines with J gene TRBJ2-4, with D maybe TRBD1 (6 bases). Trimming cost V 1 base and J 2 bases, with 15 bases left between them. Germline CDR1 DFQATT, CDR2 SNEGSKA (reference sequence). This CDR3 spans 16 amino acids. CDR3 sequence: CSARVPGDTPKNIQYF. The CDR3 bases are TGCAGTGCTAGAGTCCCCGGGGACACCCCCAAAAACATTCAGTACTTC.

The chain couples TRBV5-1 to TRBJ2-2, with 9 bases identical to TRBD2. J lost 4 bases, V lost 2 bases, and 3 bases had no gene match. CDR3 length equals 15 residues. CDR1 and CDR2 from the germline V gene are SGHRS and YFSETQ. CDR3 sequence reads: CASSFSGSVTGELFF. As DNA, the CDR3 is TGCGCCAGCAGCTTTAGCGGGAGTGTCACCGGGGAGCTGTTTTTT. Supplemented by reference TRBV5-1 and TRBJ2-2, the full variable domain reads KAGVTQTPRYLIKTRGQQVTLSCSPISGHRSVSWYQQTPGQGLQFLFEYFSETQRNKGNFPGRFSGRQFSNSRSEMNVSTLELGDSALYLCASSFSGSVTGELFFGEGSRLTVL.

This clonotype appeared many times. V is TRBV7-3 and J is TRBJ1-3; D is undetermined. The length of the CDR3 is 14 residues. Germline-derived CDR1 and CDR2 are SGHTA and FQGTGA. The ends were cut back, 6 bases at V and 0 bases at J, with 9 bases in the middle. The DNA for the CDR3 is TGTGCCAGCAGGGGGTCGGACTCTGGAAACACCATATATTTT. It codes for CASRGSDSGNTIYF.

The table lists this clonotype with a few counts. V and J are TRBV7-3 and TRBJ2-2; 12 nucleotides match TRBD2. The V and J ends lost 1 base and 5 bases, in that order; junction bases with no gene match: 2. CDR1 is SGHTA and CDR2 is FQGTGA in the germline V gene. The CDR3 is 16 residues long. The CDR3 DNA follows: TGTGCCAGCAGCTTAAGCGGACTAGCGGGGACCGGGGAGCTGTTTTTT. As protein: CASSLSGLAGTGELFF. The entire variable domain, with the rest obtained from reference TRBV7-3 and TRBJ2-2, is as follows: GAGVSQTPSNKVTEKGKYVELRCDPISGHTALYWYRQSLGQGPEFLIYFQGTGAADDSGLPNDRFFAVRPEGSVSTLKIQRTERGDSAVYLCASSLSGLAGTGELFFGEGSRLTVL.